This passage covers 32 T cell receptor beta chains from one sample sequenced in a study of blood T cell repertoires in COVID-19. Assay: immunoSEQ multiplex PCR; the TCRdb copy retains only in-frame clones and omits some. The sample includes about 51,000 clones, 84% of them seen just once. The sequenced material came from peripheral blood. These receptors all stem from a man over 45 with acute or convalescent COVID-19.

The DNA of the CDR3 is TGTGCCAGTAGTATGGCAGGGGGCACTGAAGCTTTCTTT. This codes for CASSMAGGTEAFF. This chain uses TRBV19 with TRBJ1-1; TRBD1 matches 7 bases. Trimming cost V 3 bases and J 4 bases; bases outside gene matches: 2. Germline loops: CDR1 LNHDA, CDR2 SQIVND (reference sequence). This CDR3 has 13 amino acids.

The chain joins TRBV3-1 (or the pseudogene TRBV3-2) to TRBJ2-4; 12 nucleotides align to TRBD2. The CDR3 length is 20 residues. V gave up 0 bases and J gave up 4 bases; unmatched junction bases: 13. Germline assignment: CDR1 LGHDT and CDR2 YNNKEL (reference sequence). The CDR3 here is CASSQDLSLAGGGNKNIQYF. CDR3 nucleotides: TGTGCCAGCAGCCAAGATCTATCACTAGCGGGAGGAGGAAATAAAAACATTCAGTACTTC.

The V and J genes are TRBV10-1 and TRBJ2-4; TRBD2 agrees at 9 bases. V dropped 3 bases and J dropped 10; count of bases not matched to a gene: 1. This CDR3 is built from 12 residues. Germline CDR1 is WNHNN and CDR2 is SYGVQD (reference sequence). CDR3 protein: CASSDTSGIQYF. CDR3 nucleotides: TGCGCCAGCAGTGATACTAGCGGGATTCAGTACTTC.

The chain uses TRBV5-1 and TRBJ2-5, with 8 nucleotides matching TRBD1. With 3 bases clipped from V and 9 bases from J, the junction kept 7 bases outside the gene matches. The CDR3 is made up of 13 amino acids. CDR1 SGHRS and CDR2 YFSETQ come from the germline V gene. The DNA of the CDR3 is TGCGCCAGCAGCTCGCAAACAGGGGGACCCCAGTACTTC. It specifies CASSSQTGGPQYF.

This chain joins TRBV19 and TRBJ1-5; D is perhaps TRBD1 (5 bases). The germline gives CDR1 LNHDA, CDR2 SQIVND (reference sequence). The CDR3 is 15 residues long. Trimming left V 3 bases short and J 0 bases short, with 9 bases between. The CDR3 bases are TGTGCCAGTAGTATGCGGCAGGGTAGCAATCAGCCCCAGCATTTT. Residues: CASSMRQGSNQPQHF.

The chain combines TRBV14 with TRBJ2-7; possibly TRBD1 for D (7 bases). The germline gives CDR1 SGHDN, CDR2 FVKESK. The CDR3 is 17 amino acids. V dropped 4 bases and J dropped 3 bases, with 22 bases sitting between them. CDR3 protein: CASSPSLAGQLFYEQYF. DNA of the CDR3: TGTGCCAGCAGCCCGTCTCTGGCGGGACAGCTCTTCTACGAGCAGTACTTC.

The chain has TRBV3-1 (or the pseudogene TRBV3-2) and TRBJ2-3; 8 nucleotides agree with TRBD2. The germline gives CDR1 LGHDT, CDR2 YNNKEL (reference sequence). V gave up 3 bases and J gave up 8 bases; unmatched junction bases: 10. The CDR3 sequence is 15 residues long. The CDR3 sequence: CASSQDPGLDTTQYF. The CDR3 DNA reads TGTGCCAGCAGCCAGGACCCGGGACTAGATACTACGCAGTATTTT.

V and J are TRBV18 and TRBJ2-3, with a tentative D call TRBD2 (5 bases). The germline gives CDR1 KGHSH, CDR2 LQKENI. The V and J ends lost 0 bases and 3 bases respectively, with 7 bases between them. This CDR3 spans 14 amino acids. CDR3 in amino acids: CASSPPAGTDTQYF. DNA of the CDR3: TGTGCCAGCTCACCACCCGCGGGTACAGATACGCAGTATTTT.

This chain joins TRBV19 and TRBJ1-5; 8 nucleotides align to TRBD1. Germline trimming cut 3 bases from V and 6 bases from J; bases unmatched to any gene: 4. This CDR3 has 14 residues. The germline CDR1 and CDR2 sequences are LNHDA and SQIVND (reference sequence). For the CDR3, the DNA is TGTGCCAGTAGTATGGGACAGGAAATTCAGCCCCAGCATTTT. It encodes CASSMGQEIQPQHF.

J is TRBJ1-1 and V is TRBV10-2; 9 bases are shared with TRBD1. The length of the CDR3 is 14 residues. Losses at the gene ends were 2 bases for V and 5 bases for J; bases not matched to a gene: 3. Per germline, CDR1 WSHSY and CDR2 SAAADI. CDR3 DNA sequence: TGCGCCAGCAGTGAGGGACAGGGGAGTACTGAAGCTTTCTTT. Residues: CASSEGQGSTEAFF.

CDR3 loop: CASSLAGGAGELFF. For the CDR3, the DNA is TGTGCCAGCAGCTTGGCTGGGGGGGCCGGGGAGCTGTTTTTT. This chain links TRBV5-6 with TRBJ2-2, with TRBD2 matching 7 bases. J was trimmed by 6 bases and V by 0 bases; bases with no gene match: 2. From germline, CDR1 is SGHDT and CDR2 YYEEEE. CDR3 length equals 14 residues.

This rearrangement joins TRBV6-1 to TRBJ2-4; weak D call: TRBD1 (5 bases). Trimming pared 3 bases from V and 3 bases from J, leaving 12 bases between. The germline V gene has CDR1 MNHNS and CDR2 SASEGT. This CDR3 has 15 residues. CDR3 sequence: CASSDTGSVKNIQYF. The CDR3 DNA is TGTGCCAGCAGTGACACAGGCTCGGTCAAAAACATTCAGTACTTC.

This sequence joins TRBV21-1 and TRBJ1-2. TRBV21-1 is a recognized pseudogene. This CDR3 spans 15 amino acids. The CDR3 bases are TGTGCCAGCAGCAAAGTGACTACGGCCTTCTATGGCTACACCTTC. Amino acid sequence: CASSKVTTAFYGYTF.

The V call is TRBV7-8, the J call TRBJ1-2; no clear D gene. V was pared by 2 bases and J by 2 bases, with 6 bases between. Germline V lookup: CDR1 SGHVS, CDR2 FQNEAQ. The length of the CDR3 is 13 residues. The CDR3 spells CASSLNTNYGYTF. CDR3 nucleotides: TGTGCCAGCAGCTTAAACACCAACTATGGCTACACCTTC.

This sequence joins TRBV19 and TRBJ1-1, with 7 positions matching TRBD1. After removal of 8 bases from V and 1 base from J, the junction contained 4 bases not matched to a gene. Germline CDR1 reads LNHDA; CDR2 reads SQIVND (reference sequence). The CDR3 extends over 13 amino acids. The CDR3 bases are TGTGCCAGTTCGGGACAGTCGAACACTGAAGCTTTCTTT. As protein: CASSGQSNTEAFF.

J is TRBJ1-1 and V is TRBV2, with D possibly matching TRBD1 (6 bases). The V end lost 6 bases, the J end lost 6 bases, and 11 bases lay between the germline ends. Germline CDR1 SNHLY, CDR2 FYNNEI. The CDR3 is made up of 12 amino acids. CDR3 sequence (DNA): TGTGCCAGCAGGTTACAGGGCTCTGAAGCTTTCTTT. Residues: CASRLQGSEAFF.

The rearrangement joins TRBV15 to TRBJ2-3, with a weak D call TRBD1 (6 bases). The CDR3 runs 16 residues. V lost 5 bases and J 2 bases, leaving 17 bases between the germline ends. Per germline, CDR1 LNHNV and CDR2 YYDKDF (reference sequence). The CDR3: CATSLLLRTDTDTQYF. Here the CDR3 DNA reads TGTGCCACCAGCTTACTGCTCAGGACAGACACAGATACGCAGTATTTT. The complete variable domain, with remaining parts taken from reference TRBV15 and TRBJ2-3, reads DAMVIQNPRYQVTQFGKPVTLSCSQTLNHNVMYWYQQKSSQAPKLLFHYYDKDFNNEADTPDNFQSRRPNTSFCFLDIRSPGLGDTAMYLCATSLLLRTDTDTQYFGPGTRLTVL.

This sequence joins TRBV28 and TRBJ1-1; D uncertain. This CDR3 contains 15 residues. Germline loops: CDR1 MDHEN, CDR2 SYDVKM. V lost 4 bases to trimming and J lost 4 bases, with 16 bases between them. CDR3 sequence: CASSSLWPAGTEAFF. DNA for the CDR3: TGTGCCAGCAGTTCCCTTTGGCCGGCGGGCACTGAAGCTTTCTTT.

The chain couples TRBV19 to TRBJ1-2; 9 bases agree with TRBD1. The CDR3 loop spans 15 amino acids. Germline V gene sequence: CDR1 LNHDA, CDR2 SQIVND (reference sequence). The V segment lost 6 bases and the J segment 6 bases; nucleotides outside the gene matches: 11. The CDR3 nucleotides read TGTGCCAGTAGGGCCGACAGGGGGTCCACTCATGGCTACACCTTC. Its protein is CASRADRGSTHGYTF.

The chain employs TRBV27 and TRBJ2-5, with TRBD1 matching 8 bases. V lost 5 bases, J lost 4 bases, and 9 bases stayed unmatched. Germline-derived CDR1 and CDR2 are MNHEY and SMNVEV (reference sequence). The CDR3 contains 15 residues. The CDR3 coding sequence is TGTGCCAGCAGTCCCAGGACAGGGAGGTCAGAGACCCAGTACTTC. Translation: CASSPRTGRSETQYF.

The V call is TRBV5-1, the J call TRBJ2-3; D possibly corresponds to TRBD1 (6 bases). The CDR3 sequence is 15 residues long. Germline V gene sequence: CDR1 SGHRS, CDR2 YFSETQ. V gave up 0 bases and J gave up 0 bases, with 8 bases separating them. CDR3 region: CASSLDRVSTDTQYF. CDR3 coding DNA: TGCGCCAGCAGCTTGGACAGGGTTAGCACAGATACGCAGTATTTT.

This chain joins TRBV10-3 and TRBJ1-2, with D maybe TRBD1 (6 bases). Germline assignment: CDR1 ENHRY and CDR2 SYGVKD. This CDR3 is built from 15 residues. Trimming pared 3 bases from V and 2 bases from J, leaving 13 bases between. This CDR3 is CAISDQGYSNYGYTF. In DNA form, the CDR3 reads TGTGCCATCAGTGATCAGGGGTATTCGAACTATGGCTACACCTTC.

The rearrangement uses TRBV5-3 and TRBJ2-2, with TRBD2 matching over 12 bases. Being an ORF, TRBV5-3 has a function that is uncertain. CDR3 length: 17 amino acids. V trimming: 4 bases; J trimming: 5 bases; junction bases outside the gene matches: 9. The CDR3 coding sequence is TGTGCCAGAAGCCCAAGACTAGCGGGAGTTGGTACCGGGGAGCTGTTTTTT. It specifies CARSPRLAGVGTGELFF.

This sequence joins TRBV3-1 (or the pseudogene TRBV3-2) and TRBJ2-7; unclear D gene. V gave up 1 base and J gave up 0 bases, with 13 bases separating them. Germline CDR1 LGHDT, CDR2 YNNKEL (reference sequence). The length of the CDR3 is 16 residues. The CDR3 DNA sequence: TGTGCCAGCAGCCAAGGGCGCTTCAGGAACTCCTACGAGCAGTACTTC. Its translation: CASSQGRFRNSYEQYF.

The V gene is TRBV19, the J gene TRBJ2-7, with 7 bases identical to TRBD1. J lost 2 bases, V lost 5 bases, and 6 bases had no gene match. Germline loops: CDR1 LNHDA, CDR2 SQIVND (reference sequence). CDR3 size: 14 residues. This CDR3 is CASSPSTGAYEQYF. DNA of the CDR3: TGTGCCAGTAGTCCTTCCACAGGGGCCTACGAGCAGTACTTC.

The genes are TRBV15 and TRBJ2-7; D uncertain. The CDR3 loop spans 13 amino acids. The germline V gene has CDR1 LNHNV and CDR2 YYDKDF (reference sequence). The ends were cut back, 0 bases at V and 1 base at J, with 4 bases in the middle. CDR3 DNA: TGTGCCACCAGCAGAGATCTGTCCTACGAGCAGTACTTC. Translated, it gives CATSRDLSYEQYF.

V and J are TRBV5-1 and TRBJ2-3; the match to TRBD2 covers 13 bases. Germline V gene lookup returns CDR1 SGHRS and CDR2 YFSETQ. CDR3 length: 16 residues. V was clipped by 5 bases and J by 6 bases; unmatched bases: 9. This CDR3 reads CASREQTSGRRDTQYF. CDR3 coding DNA: TGCGCCAGCAGAGAGCAGACTAGCGGGAGGAGGGATACGCAGTATTTT.

The chain combines TRBV5-4 with TRBJ1-1; D might be TRBD1 (6 bases). CDR1 SGHNT and CDR2 YYREEE come from the germline V gene (reference sequence). Trimming pared 0 bases from V and 4 bases from J, leaving 10 bases between. The CDR3 spans 14 residues. The CDR3 sequence is CASSLEGEFTEAFF. CDR3 coding DNA: TGTGCCAGCAGCTTGGAGGGGGAGTTCACTGAAGCTTTCTTT.

The V gene is TRBV18, the J gene TRBJ1-1; 8 bases match TRBD1. The CDR3 spans 15 residues. Germline trimming cut 2 bases from V and 3 bases from J; bases unmatched to any gene: 5. CDR1 and CDR2 (germline): KGHSH, LQKENI. CDR3 sequence: CASSPRTGSDTEAFF. The CDR3 bases are TGTGCCAGCTCACCAAGGACAGGGTCGGACACTGAAGCTTTCTTT.

The CDR3 DNA follows: TGCGCCAGCAGCTTAGGGAGACAGGGGACCGGGGAGCTGTTTTTT. Protein: CASSLGRQGTGELFF. V usage is TRBV5-1 and J usage is TRBJ2-2; TRBD1 aligns across 8 bases. The J segment lost 5 bases and the V segment lost 2 bases, leaving 5 bases of the junction unmatched. The CDR3 is 15 residues long. CDR1 is SGHRS, CDR2 YFSETQ, per germline. The full variable domain, rest sourced from reference TRBV5-1 and TRBJ2-2, is KAGVTQTPRYLIKTRGQQVTLSCSPISGHRSVSWYQQTPGQGLQFLFEYFSETQRNKGNFPGRFSGRQFSNSRSEMNVSTLELGDSALYLCASSLGRQGTGELFFGEGSRLTVL.

This chain links TRBV7-9 with TRBJ2-3; D perhaps matches TRBD2 (5 bases). The CDR3 totals 14 residues. Germline CDR1 and CDR2: SEHNR and FQNEAQ (reference sequence). Trimming cost V 1 base and J 4 bases, with 9 bases left between them. The CDR3 region is CASSLGGNADTQYF. CDR3 DNA: TGTGCCAGCAGCTTAGGAGGGAATGCAGATACGCAGTATTTT.

The CDR3 spells CASSLVTGGLANIQYF. For the CDR3, the DNA is TGTGCCAGCAGCTTAGTGACAGGGGGATTGGCAAACATTCAGTACTTC. This chain joins TRBV7-9 and TRBJ2-4; 9 nucleotides match TRBD1. With V trimmed by 1 base and J by 6 bases, 7 bases remained unmatched. Germline V gene data show CDR1 as SEHNR and CDR2 as FQNEAQ (reference sequence). This CDR3 has 16 residues.